Below are 18 T cell receptor beta chains sequenced from a single sample in a study of T cells in women clearing cervical HPV infection. The protocol was immunoSEQ multiplex PCR, while the TCRdb copy is restricted to in-frame clones and leaves out a portion. Its table lists some 20,000 clones. The source material was blood buffy coat. The source is a woman aged 18 to 69 with a cervical HPV16 infection that either progressed to CIN3+ or cleared (not recorded which).

As for this clone: At one boundary the junction diverges from the germline segment, which might be a read error. The sequenced fragment ends 3 residues before the CDR3 boundary, so the rest is inferred from the germline J gene. This sequence joins TRBV4-2 and TRBJ1-3; D ambiguous. Germline lookup yields CDR1 LGHNA and CDR2 YNFKEQ. This CDR3 is built from 11 residues. The CDR3 DNA, read in part, is TGCGCCGCAGGCTCTGGAAACACC. Translation gives CAAGSGNT. Given in full, the CDR3 is CAAGSGNTIYF.

A word on this clone: The read is 3 residues too short to cover the CDR3 end, so that end is filled in from the germline J gene. The rearrangement uses TRBV29-1 and TRBJ2-5; TRBD1 matches at 12 bases. The CDR3 length is 14 residues. From germline, CDR1 is SQVTM and CDR2 ANQGSEA. V trimming: 6 bases; J trimming: 2 bases; junction bases outside the gene matches: 4. CDR3 region: CSVRDRGPQETQYF. CDR3 DNA, as far as it was read: TGCAGCGTGAGGGACAGGGGGCCACAAGAGACC.

As to this clone: The DNA ends 3 residues before the CDR3 does, and the rest of the CDR3 is filled in from the germline J gene. The chain has TRBV2 and TRBJ2-4, with D hard to call. The CDR3 is 13 amino acids. The germline V gene has CDR1 SNHLY and CDR2 FYNNEI. CDR3 in amino acids: CASAPDVNYGQYF. The CDR3 bases that were read are TGTGCCAGCGCCCCAGACGTTAACTATGGT.

In regard to this clone: Sequencing ends 3 residues short of the CDR3 end; the germline J gene provides the rest. This chain uses TRBV7-7 with TRBJ2-3; a weak D match, TRBD2 (5 bases). The CDR3 is made up of 13 amino acids. CDR1 is SSHAT and CDR2 is FNYEAQ in the germline V gene (reference sequence). Partial CDR3 DNA: TGTGCCAGCAGCTTAGAGCGGAGAGAGACG. It is translated as CASSLERRET. The entire CDR3 is CASSLERRETQYF. The entire variable domain, with the rest obtained from reference TRBV7-7 and TRBJ2-3, is as follows: GAGVSQSPRYKVTKRGQDVTLRCDPISSHATLYWYQQALGQGPEFLTYFNYEAQPDKSGLPSDRFSAERPEGSISTLTIQRTEQRDSAMYRCASSLERRETQYFGPGTRLTVL.

Turning to this clone: The read halts 3 residues ahead of the CDR3 end, with the missing end drawn from the germline J gene. The chain carries TRBV11-3 and TRBJ2-5; TRBD1 aligns across 8 bases. In germline, CDR1 is SGHNT, CDR2 YENEEA. J gave up 5 bases and V 3 bases, and 2 bases lay outside the gene matches. The CDR3 is made up of 13 amino acids. The CDR3 spells CASSLTGAETQYF. CDR3 bases read: TGTGCCAGCAGCTTGACAGGGGCCGAGACC.

By frequency, this clone registers medium-sized (0.01 to 0.1%). The read terminates 3 residues ahead of where the CDR3 ends, so the germline J gene completes it. The V gene is TRBV5-1, the J gene TRBJ1-6; 8 nucleotides line up with TRBD1. The CDR3 contains 14 residues. V was pared by 4 bases and J by 6 bases, with 3 bases of the junction left unmatched. Germline CDR1 SGHRS, CDR2 YFSETQ. Partial CDR3 DNA: TGCGCCAGCAGCCACGACAGGGGTAATTCACCC. Translation: CASSHDRGNSP. The whole CDR3 is CASSHDRGNSPLHF.

Regarding this clone: The read finishes 3 residues shy of the CDR3 end, and the germline J gene is used to complete it. The rearrangement joins TRBV7-8 to TRBJ1-5; D unclear. Germline V gives CDR1 SGHVS, CDR2 FQNEAQ. Deletions cut 1 base from V and 0 bases from J, with 10 bases between. CDR3 length: 16 residues. This chain's CDR3 is CASSLGDLHSNQPQHF. The sequenced part of the CDR3 DNA is TGTGCCAGCAGCTTAGGCGACTTACATAGCAATCAGCCC.

Worth noting for this clone: The junction departs from germline at one end; a sequencing error may be responsible. The read falls 3 residues short of the CDR3 end, and the missing part is taken from the germline J gene. The genes are TRBV4-2 and TRBJ1-2, with D maybe TRBD1 (5 bases). This CDR3 is 13 amino acids long. Per the germline V gene, CDR1 is LGHNA and CDR2 is YNFKEQ. The sequenced part of the CDR3 DNA is TGCGCCAGCAGCCCGGGGGGTAACTATGGC. Its translation: CASSPGGNYG. The complete CDR3 protein is CASSPGGNYGYTF.

Remarks on this clone: Read sequence stops 3 residues before the CDR3 end, and the germline J gene provides the missing end. The J gene is TRBJ2-7, the V gene TRBV18, with 12 bases lining up with TRBD2. Germline V lookup: CDR1 KGHSH, CDR2 LQKENI. The CDR3 loop spans 18 amino acids. V shed 3 bases, J shed 5 bases, and the junction held 14 bases outside the gene matches. The sequenced part of the CDR3 DNA is TGTGCCAGCTCACCTGTGGTATCTAGCGGGGGGGCAAAGGACGAG. It is translated as CASSPVVSSGGAKDE. The whole CDR3 reads CASSPVVSSGGAKDEQYF.

On this clone: The CDR3 extends 3 residues past the end of the read, so its final part is completed from the germline J gene. The chain carries TRBV7-2 and TRBJ1-2, with no clear D. Germline CDR1 reads SGHTA; CDR2 reads FQGNSA. The CDR3 has 15 residues. The CDR3 protein is CASSLAYFNTDTYTF. The sequenced CDR3 bases are TGTGCCAGCAGCTTAGCGTACTTCAACACAGATACC.

With regard to this clone: The sequence runs out 3 residues before the end of the CDR3; the remainder is reconstructed from the germline J gene. This rearrangement joins TRBV3-1 (or the pseudogene TRBV3-2) to TRBJ2-4; 11 nucleotides agree with TRBD1. Germline V lookup: CDR1 LGHDT, CDR2 YNNKEL (reference sequence). This CDR3 region has 13 residues. The CDR3 here is CASSQVGQGAQYF. The DNA read from the CDR3 is TGTGCCAGCAGCCAAGTAGGACAGGGGGCT.

About this clone: The read ends 3 residues early relative to the CDR3; the germline J gene fills the gap. This chain connects TRBV6-1 to TRBJ1-5, with D uncertain. Trimming pared 1 base from V and 2 bases from J, leaving 9 bases between. CDR1 is MNHNS, CDR2 SASEGT, per germline. This CDR3 contains 15 residues. CDR3 DNA, as far as it was read: TGTGCCAGCAGTGAAGGGGCCCGAGGCAATCAGCCC. As protein: CASSEGARGNQP. The full-length CDR3 reads as CASSEGARGNQPQHF.

As regards this clone: The read falls 3 residues short of the CDR3 end, and the missing part is taken from the germline J gene. The rearrangement uses TRBV14 and TRBJ2-2; the match to TRBD1 covers 8 bases. CDR3 length equals 15 residues. The germline CDR1 and CDR2 sequences are SGHDN and FVKESK. CDR3 DNA, as far as it was read: TGTGCCAGCAGCGCTAGGACAGGGAATAATGAAAAG. Translating gives CASSARTGNNEK. The full CDR3 protein is CASSARTGNNEKLFF.

Concerning this clone itself: The CDR3 end is not reached by the read, which stops 3 residues before it; the germline J gene fills it in. J is TRBJ2-3 and V is TRBV10-1; 9 bases are shared with TRBD1. This CDR3 is built from 18 residues. Unmatched junction bases numbered 15, after V lost 2 bases and J lost 6 bases. Germline CDR1 is WNHNN and CDR2 is SYGVQD (reference sequence). CDR3: CASSEIQGAGVVGDTQYF. Incomplete CDR3 DNA: TGCGCCAGCAGTGAGATACAGGGGGCGGGGGTTGTGGGGGATACG.

Note on this clone: The read is 3 residues too short to cover the CDR3 end, so that end is filled in from the germline J gene. This rearrangement joins TRBV7-6 to TRBJ1-1; D gene unclear. This CDR3 comprises 13 residues. The V and J ends lost 1 base and 3 bases respectively, with 6 bases between them. The germline gives CDR1 SGHVS, CDR2 FNYEAQ. CDR3 protein: CASSLVGYTEAFF. The part of the CDR3 DNA that was read is TGTGCCAGCAGCTTAGTCGGTTACACTGAA.

On this clone: The missing CDR3 end, 3 residues past where the read stops, is filled in from the germline J gene. This chain uses TRBV2 with TRBJ1-5, with unresolved D. The length of the CDR3 is 15 residues. Trimming stripped 6 bases from V and 0 bases from J, with 12 bases between. The germline V gene has CDR1 SNHLY and CDR2 FYNNEI. This chain's CDR3 is CASRVDNHSNQPQHF. The part of the CDR3 DNA that was read is TGTGCCAGCAGAGTAGACAACCATAGCAATCAGCCC.

With regard to this clone: The junction differs from germline at one of its ends, possibly a read error. The read is 3 residues too short to cover the CDR3 end, so that end is filled in from the germline J gene. The J gene is TRBJ1-2, the V gene TRBV20-1; D unresolved. There are 13 residues in the CDR3. CDR1 and CDR2 from the germline V gene are DFQATT and SNEGSKA (reference sequence). This CDR3 reads CRARGEVNYGYTF. The covered CDR3 bases are TGCAGGGCTAGAGGAGAGGTTAACTATGGC.

Concerning this clone itself: Read sequence stops 3 residues before the CDR3 end, and the germline J gene provides the missing end. This chain connects TRBV7-9 to TRBJ1-2; no clear D. Germline CDR1 reads SEHNR; CDR2 reads FQNEAQ (reference sequence). This CDR3 has 14 residues. The CDR3 loop is CASSLAVSGYDYTF. Incomplete CDR3 DNA: TGTGCCAGCAGCTTAGCAGTGAGCGGCTACGAC.